This is a list of T cell receptor beta chains from one sample in a study of OX40 agonist ivuxolimab in advanced cancers. Sequencing was performed with immunoSEQ multiplex PCR; in TCRdb, only in-frame clones are kept and a portion is missing. The sample lists around 72,000 clones, approximately 90% occurring once. Sequences were derived from CD4+ or CD8+ T cells sorted from blood, sampled in a trial of the OX40 agonist ivuxolimab. The origin of the receptors is an adult with an advanced solid tumor such as melanoma, head and neck, liver or kidney cancer. Both conserved end residues are part of each CDR3. Fields, in order: J gene, V gene, clone size, D gene, CDR3 protein, CDR3 DNA. D genes are given only for firm matches. Some rows mark clone size as missing; the rest say once, few, many or name a class of expanded clone.

J gene: TRBJ2-3
V gene: TRBV30
clone size: .
D gene: TRBD2
CDR3 protein: CAWRQNLAGKSTDTQYF
CDR3 DNA: TGTGCCTGGAGGCAAAACCTAGCGGGGAAGAGCACAGATACGCAGTATTTT

J gene: TRBJ1-5
V gene: TRBV7-8
clone size: .
D gene: .
CDR3 protein: CASSLAPGNQPQHF
CDR3 DNA: TGTGCCAGCAGCTTAGCGCCCGGTAATCAGCCCCAGCATTTT

J gene: TRBJ2-7
V gene: TRBV7-9
clone size: once
D gene: .
CDR3 protein: CASSFSPYEQYF
CDR3 DNA: TGTGCCAGCAGCTTCTCTCCCTACGAGCAGTACTTC

J gene: TRBJ2-1
V gene: TRBV11-3
clone size: .
D gene: .
CDR3 protein: CASSLVSTFSSYNEQFF
CDR3 DNA: TGTGCCAGCAGCTTAGTCTCCACTTTTAGCTCCTACAATGAGCAGTTCTTC

J gene: TRBJ1-2
V gene: TRBV15
clone size: .
D gene: .
CDR3 protein: CATSRGAAYGYTF
CDR3 DNA: TGTGCCACCAGCAGAGGGGCCGCCTATGGCTACACCTTC

J gene: TRBJ2-1
V gene: TRBV6-6
clone size: .
D gene: .
CDR3 protein: CASSSYNNEQFF
CDR3 DNA: TGTGCCAGCAGTTCATATAACAATGAGCAGTTCTTC

J gene: TRBJ1-1
V gene: TRBV6-6
clone size: .
D gene: TRBD1
CDR3 protein: CASSYPKTGGLTEAFF
CDR3 DNA: TGTGCCAGCAGTTACCCCAAGACAGGGGGCTTAACTGAAGCTTTCTTT

J gene: TRBJ2-3
V gene: TRBV5-1
clone size: .
D gene: .
CDR3 protein: CASSPQSVTDTQYF
CDR3 DNA: TGCGCCAGCAGCCCACAGTCGGTCACAGATACGCAGTATTTT

J gene: TRBJ1-2
V gene: TRBV9
clone size: .
D gene: TRBD1
CDR3 protein: CASSVGTGEGYGYTF
CDR3 DNA: TGTGCCAGCAGCGTCGGGACAGGGGAAGGCTACGGCTACACCTTC

J gene: TRBJ1-1
V gene: TRBV11-2
clone size: few
D gene: TRBD1
CDR3 protein: CASSLGQGSGVTEAFF
CDR3 DNA: TGTGCCAGCAGCTTAGGACAGGGAAGTGGTGTAACTGAAGCTTTCTTT

J gene: TRBJ1-1
V gene: TRBV7-9
clone size: .
D gene: TRBD1
CDR3 protein: CASSRQGMNTEAFF
CDR3 DNA: TGTGCCAGCAGCAGACAGGGGATGAACACTGAAGCTTTCTTT

J gene: TRBJ2-1
V gene: TRBV5-1
clone size: .
D gene: .
CDR3 protein: CASSLAGAAYNEQFF
CDR3 DNA: TGCGCCAGCAGCTTGGCCGGGGCGGCCTACAATGAGCAGTTCTTC

J gene: TRBJ1-2
V gene: TRBV28
clone size: .
D gene: TRBD1
CDR3 protein: CASSERQGVGYGYTF
CDR3 DNA: TGTGCCAGCAGCGAAAGACAGGGAGTGGGCTATGGCTACACCTTC

J gene: TRBJ2-5
V gene: TRBV7-2
clone size: .
D gene: TRBD1
CDR3 protein: CASSLATGAETQYF
CDR3 DNA: TGTGCCAGCAGCTTAGCGACAGGGGCAGAGACCCAGTACTTC

J gene: TRBJ1-1
V gene: TRBV5-1
clone size: .
D gene: .
CDR3 protein: CASSQGTENTEAFF
CDR3 DNA: TGCGCCAGCAGTCAGGGGACGGAAAACACTGAAGCTTTCTTT

J gene: TRBJ1-1
V gene: TRBV7-2
clone size: .
D gene: TRBD1
CDR3 protein: CASSKQGDTEAFF
CDR3 DNA: TGTGCCAGCAGCAAACAGGGGGACACTGAAGCTTTCTTT

J gene: TRBJ2-1
V gene: TRBV2
clone size: .
D gene: TRBD2
CDR3 protein: CARGLAGTSYNEQFF
CDR3 DNA: TGTGCCAGGGGACTAGCGGGTACCTCCTACAATGAGCAGTTCTTC

J gene: TRBJ1-1
V gene: TRBV5-6
clone size: .
D gene: .
CDR3 protein: CASSLGRQGYTEAFF
CDR3 DNA: TGTGCCAGCAGCTTGGGAAGGCAGGGCTACACTGAAGCTTTCTTT

J gene: TRBJ1-5
V gene: TRBV2
clone size: few
D gene: .
CDR3 protein: CASKGRWDQPQHF
CDR3 DNA: TGTGCCAGCAAAGGGCGCTGGGATCAGCCCCAGCATTTT

J gene: TRBJ2-7
V gene: TRBV2
clone size: few
D gene: .
CDR3 protein: CASFRDGITYEQYF
CDR3 DNA: TGTGCCAGTTTCCGGGACGGGATTACCTACGAGCAGTACTTC

J gene: TRBJ2-7
V gene: TRBV10-1
clone size: .
D gene: TRBD2
CDR3 protein: CASSEDLAGEVEQYF
CDR3 DNA: TGCGCCAGCAGTGAGGACCTAGCGGGAGAGGTCGAGCAGTACTTC

J gene: TRBJ2-3
V gene: TRBV9
clone size: .
D gene: .
CDR3 protein: CASSVEGSVDTQYF
CDR3 DNA: TGTGCCAGCAGCGTAGAGGGTAGCGTAGATACGCAGTATTTT

J gene: TRBJ1-5
V gene: TRBV4-2
clone size: .
D gene: .
CDR3 protein: CASSQDRTGYQPQHF
CDR3 DNA: TGTGCCAGCAGCCAAGATAGAACAGGGTATCAGCCCCAGCATTTT

J gene: TRBJ1-2
V gene: TRBV7-9
clone size: .
D gene: .
CDR3 protein: CASSLVSGPYGYTF
CDR3 DNA: TGTGCCAGCAGCTTAGTGTCGGGGCCCTATGGCTACACCTTC

J gene: TRBJ2-3
V gene: TRBV28
clone size: .
D gene: .
CDR3 protein: CASSSERDTQYF
CDR3 DNA: TGTGCCAGCAGCTCTGAACGAGATACGCAGTATTTT

J gene: TRBJ2-6
V gene: TRBV6-5
clone size: .
D gene: .
CDR3 protein: CASSRGFSGANVLTF
CDR3 DNA: TGTGCCAGCAGTCGGGGTTTCTCTGGGGCCAACGTCCTGACTTTC

J gene: TRBJ1-2
V gene: TRBV7-9
clone size: .
D gene: .
CDR3 protein: CASSPRDYGYTF
CDR3 DNA: TGTGCCAGCAGCCCACGGGACTATGGCTACACCTTC

J gene: TRBJ2-2
V gene: TRBV19
clone size: .
D gene: .
CDR3 protein: CASSIDLGGFAGELFF
CDR3 DNA: TGTGCCAGTAGTATAGATCTCGGAGGGTTTGCCGGGGAGCTGTTTTTT

J gene: TRBJ1-2
V gene: TRBV11-2
clone size: .
D gene: .
CDR3 protein: CAVQDYGYTF
CDR3 DNA: TGTGCCGTCCAAGACTATGGCTACACCTTC

J gene: TRBJ2-7
V gene: TRBV5-1
clone size: few
D gene: TRBD2
CDR3 protein: CASSLVSGGGPYEQYF
CDR3 DNA: TGCGCCAGCAGCTTAGTTAGCGGGGGGGGACCCTACGAGCAGTACTTC

J gene: TRBJ2-1
V gene: TRBV4-2
clone size: .
D gene: .
CDR3 protein: CASSQDLSGNEQFF
CDR3 DNA: TGTGCCAGCAGCCAAGATCTGAGCGGTAATGAGCAGTTCTTC

J gene: TRBJ2-5
V gene: TRBV7-2
clone size: .
D gene: TRBD1
CDR3 protein: CASSLDRGSETQYF
CDR3 DNA: TGTGCCAGCAGCTTGGACAGGGGATCAGAGACCCAGTACTTC

J gene: TRBJ2-3
V gene: TRBV6-1
clone size: .
D gene: .
CDR3 protein: CASRPRAGATDTQYF
CDR3 DNA: TGTGCCAGCAGACCGAGGGCCGGGGCCACAGATACGCAGTATTTT

J gene: TRBJ1-1
V gene: TRBV6-6
clone size: .
D gene: .
CDR3 protein: CVSTGGTNTEAFF
CDR3 DNA: TGTGTCAGCACTGGGGGAACGAACACTGAAGCTTTCTTT

J gene: TRBJ1-1
V gene: TRBV20-1
clone size: .
D gene: .
CDR3 protein: CSVQGYTEAFF
CDR3 DNA: TGCAGTGTCCAAGGGTACACTGAAGCTTTCTTT

J gene: TRBJ2-7
V gene: TRBV7-9
clone size: .
D gene: TRBD1
CDR3 protein: CASSVGQGMNEQYF
CDR3 DNA: TGTGCCAGCAGCGTTGGACAGGGGATGAACGAGCAGTACTTC

J gene: TRBJ2-2
V gene: TRBV11-2
clone size: .
D gene: TRBD2
CDR3 protein: CASSPRGSGVNTGELFF
CDR3 DNA: TGTGCCAGCAGCCCCCGGGGTAGCGGGGTGAACACCGGGGAGCTGTTTTTT

J gene: TRBJ1-1
V gene: TRBV27
clone size: .
D gene: TRBD1
CDR3 protein: CASSSNSGTGNTEAFF
CDR3 DNA: TGTGCCAGCAGTTCTAATTCCGGGACAGGGAACACTGAAGCTTTCTTT

J gene: TRBJ2-1
V gene: TRBV18
clone size: .
D gene: TRBD2
CDR3 protein: CASSPERDSYNEQFF
CDR3 DNA: TGTGCCAGCTCACCAGAGCGGGACTCCTACAATGAGCAGTTCTTC

J gene: TRBJ1-3
V gene: TRBV2
clone size: .
D gene: .
CDR3 protein: CASSERRPGSGNTIYF
CDR3 DNA: TGTGCCAGCAGTGAAAGACGGCCGGGATCTGGAAACACCATATATTTT

J gene: TRBJ1-1
V gene: TRBV18
clone size: .
D gene: .
CDR3 protein: CASSPSDFGPSHAFF
CDR3 DNA: TGTGCCAGCTCACCAAGCGATTTCGGGCCATCGCACGCTTTCTTT

J gene: TRBJ2-5
V gene: TRBV2
clone size: few
D gene: .
CDR3 protein: CASTGFETQYF
CDR3 DNA: TGTGCCAGCACCGGATTTGAGACCCAGTACTTC

J gene: TRBJ1-1
V gene: TRBV9
clone size: few
D gene: .
CDR3 protein: CASSVAIEGGEAFF
CDR3 DNA: TGTGCCAGCAGCGTAGCTATCGAGGGCGGTGAAGCTTTCTTT

J gene: TRBJ2-3
V gene: TRBV18
clone size: .
D gene: TRBD2
CDR3 protein: CASSPPVAGPSTDTQYF
CDR3 DNA: TGTGCCAGCTCACCACCAGTAGCGGGCCCGAGCACAGATACGCAGTATTTT

J gene: TRBJ1-1
V gene: TRBV11-3
clone size: .
D gene: .
CDR3 protein: CASSLVAGSTEAFF
CDR3 DNA: TGTGCCAGCAGCTTAGTGGCGGGGAGCACTGAAGCTTTCTTT